This entry is about one TCR beta chain. Its target is not known. The V and J ends lost 5 bases and 3 bases, in that order; junction bases with no gene match: 6. Germline values: CDR1 LNHNV, CDR2 YYDKDF (reference sequence). The CDR3 spans 14 residues. Primers: 60 Vbeta forward and 13 Jbeta reverse. Profiling relied on immunoSEQ multiplex PCR, and the TCRdb table lists in-frame clones only, not all of them. Among around 120,000 clones listed, approximately 81% were seen once. This entry belongs to a study of cytomegalovirus exposure and HLA in healthy donors. Findings of the study overall: V segments that were indistinguishable, TRBV6-2 and TRBV6-3 among them, were omitted from analysis. Associated with cytomegalovirus, according to the listing, were 150 to 200 TCR beta chains. Previous analysis showed most TCR beta V segments were productive about 87% or about 30% of the time.

The receptor comes from a man between 18 and 29 years old in good health and CMV-seronegative. This chain connects TRBV15 to TRBJ1-2; 7 nucleotides align to TRBD1. Sequencing was performed on PBMCs. The CDR3 spells CATSLNRGYYGYTF. DNA for the CDR3: TGTGCCACCAGCTTAAACAGGGGATACTATGGCTACACCTTC.